The 10 T cell receptor beta chains listed next were all sequenced from one sample in a study of early T cells in non-severe SARS-CoV-2 infection. TCRdb re-called the 5' RACE reads through MiXCR, storing one row per CDR3 protein. The sample shows 53,000 or so distinct CDR3 sequences, around 9.5% of them seen only once. The specimen sequenced was whole blood. Receptors originate from an adult who was a healthcare worker with PCR-confirmed SARS-CoV-2 infection or an uninfected control (not recorded which).

This clonotype was recorded at least ten times. This chain uses TRBV11-3 with TRBJ2-2; D not certain. V lost 0 bases and J lost 3, with 11 bases in between. The germline CDR1 and CDR2 sequences are SGHNT and YENEEA. The CDR3 runs 16 residues. CDR3 in DNA: TGTGCCAGCAGCTTAGATTCTAGGGTGGACACCGGGGAGCTGTTTTTT. Residues: CASSLDSRVDTGELFF.

This chain links TRBV5-1 with TRBJ1-5, with D unclear. The germline V gene encodes CDR1 SGHRS and CDR2 YFSETQ. The CDR3 is made up of 13 amino acids. Deletions cut 0 bases from V and 5 bases from J, with 6 bases between. CDR3 DNA sequence: TGCGCCAGCAGCTTGGCCGCGGATCAGCCCCAGCATTTT. As protein: CASSLAADQPQHF.

This clonotype is large within its sample. The chain carries TRBV11-2 and TRBJ2-5; TRBD1 matches at 7 bases. Losses at the gene ends were 4 bases for V and 5 bases for J; bases not matched to a gene: 16. Germline values: CDR1 SGHAT, CDR2 FQNNGV. This CDR3 is built from 17 residues. CDR3 in amino acids: CASSSGDRATLRETQYF. The CDR3 DNA follows: TGTGCCAGCAGCTCCGGAGACAGGGCGACACTTCGCGAGACCCAGTACTTC.

This clonotype appeared a few times. The rearrangement links TRBV20-1 to TRBJ2-2, with TRBD2 identical over 13 bases. J gave up 7 bases and V 6 bases, and 11 bases lay outside the gene matches. Germline loops: CDR1 DFQATT, CDR2 SNEGSKA (reference sequence). There are 16 residues in the CDR3. Here the CDR3 reads CSAHTSGRAGIGELFF. CDR3 coding DNA: TGCAGTGCGCATACTAGCGGGAGGGCAGGAATCGGGGAGCTGTTTTTT.

In its sample, this clonotype was seen many times. The CDR3 sequence is CASSVARSRYGYTF. The CDR3 bases are TGTGCCAGCAGCGTAGCAAGGTCGAGATATGGCTACACCTTC. V and J are TRBV9 and TRBJ1-2; D is unresolved. The CDR3 is 14 amino acids. The ends were cut back, 0 bases at V and 5 bases at J, with 11 bases in the middle. Germline loops: CDR1 SGDLS, CDR2 YYNGEE. Combining the CDR3 with reference TRBV9 and TRBJ1-2 gives the whole variable domain DSGVTQTPKHLITATGQRVTLRCSPRSGDLSVYWYQQSLDQGLQFLIQYYNGEERAKGNILERFSAQQFPDLHSELNLSSLELGDSALYFCASSVARSRYGYTFGSGTRLTVV.

The rearrangement uses TRBV7-2 and TRBJ2-5; D remains unclear. V dropped 2 bases and J dropped 1 base, with 8 bases sitting between them. CDR3 size: 14 residues. Germline values: CDR1 SGHTA, CDR2 FQGNSA. CDR3 sequence reads: CASSLSRLQETQYF. In DNA, the CDR3 is TGTGCCAGCAGCTTAAGTCGGCTCCAAGAGACCCAGTACTTC.

This chain uses TRBV7-2 with TRBJ2-7; D not certain. Trimming stripped 2 bases from V and 2 bases from J, with 13 bases between. Germline loops: CDR1 SGHTA, CDR2 FQGNSA. The length of the CDR3 is 15 residues. The CDR3 reads CASSLNNLAAYEQYF. As DNA, the CDR3 is TGTGCCAGCAGCTTAAATAATCTCGCCGCCTACGAGCAGTACTTC. Supplemented by reference TRBV7-2 and TRBJ2-7, the full variable domain reads GAGVSQSPSNKVTEKGKDVELRCDPISGHTALYWYRQSLGQGLEFLIYFQGNSAPDKSGLPSDRFSAERTGGSVSTLTIQRTQQEDSAVYLCASSLNNLAAYEQYFGPGTRLTVT.

This clonotype was seen repeatedly, ten times or more. CDR3 amino acids: CASSLASRGRVTDTQYF. The DNA for the CDR3 is TGTGCCAGCAGCTTAGCGAGTCGAGGGCGTGTCACAGATACGCAGTATTTT. The chain has TRBV7-9 and TRBJ2-3, with a weak D call TRBD2 (5 bases). This CDR3 contains 17 residues. Trimming left V 0 bases short and J 2 bases short, with 15 bases between. Per the germline V gene, CDR1 is SEHNR and CDR2 is FQNEAQ (reference sequence). The whole variable domain, remainder taken from reference TRBV7-9 and TRBJ2-3, is DTGVSQNPRHKITKRGQNVTFRCDPISEHNRLYWYRQTLGQGPEFLTYFQNEAQLEKSRLLSDRFSAERPKGSFSTLEIQRTEQGDSAMYLCASSLASRGRVTDTQYFGPGTRLTVL.

The CDR3 region has the DNA TGTGCCAGCAGCTTAGTAAACAGAGATGAAAAACTGTTTTTT. Its protein product is CASSLVNRDEKLFF. V gene TRBV11-2 combines with J gene TRBJ1-4; no firm D call. Germline lookup yields CDR1 SGHAT and CDR2 FQNNGV. The CDR3 is 14 residues long. Trimming removed 1 base from V and 6 bases from J, with 9 bases in between.

V usage is TRBV28 and J usage is TRBJ1-5; possible D gene TRBD1, 6 bases. V lost 2 bases and J 3 bases, leaving 11 bases between the germline ends. Germline values: CDR1 MDHEN, CDR2 SYDVKM. The CDR3 totals 15 residues. The DNA of the CDR3 is TGTGCCAGCAGTTTAGCAGGGGCCTTCAATCAGCCCCAGCATTTT. It specifies CASSLAGAFNQPQHF.